Listed here is a single T cell receptor beta chain. Its antigen remains unidentified. The data were taken from a study of cytomegalovirus exposure and HLA in healthy donors. Study-wide findings and caveats: A link between a missense DCLRE1C variant and TCR beta V- and J-gene trimming emerged from a later analysis. According to an earlier analysis, most TCR beta V segments yielded productive rearrangements about 87% or about 30% of the time.

Vbeta (60) and Jbeta (13) primers were used in the PCR. The method was immunoSEQ multiplex PCR; TCRdb's version includes in-frame clones alone and lacks a portion of them. The table lists about 140,000 clones, about three quarters of them singletons. The CDR3 is 15 residues long. Unmatched junction bases numbered 6, after V lost 6 bases and J lost 1 base. Germline values: CDR1 MNHEY, CDR2 SMNVEV (reference sequence). J is TRBJ2-7 and V is TRBV27, with TRBD1 identical over 10 bases. The clonotype comes from a man aged 35-49 years in good health and CMV-seropositive. Sequenced: PBMCs. The CDR3 here is CASSQGTGVSYEQYF. CDR3 coding DNA: TGTGCCAGCAGCCAAGGGACAGGGGTTTCCTACGAGCAGTACTTC.